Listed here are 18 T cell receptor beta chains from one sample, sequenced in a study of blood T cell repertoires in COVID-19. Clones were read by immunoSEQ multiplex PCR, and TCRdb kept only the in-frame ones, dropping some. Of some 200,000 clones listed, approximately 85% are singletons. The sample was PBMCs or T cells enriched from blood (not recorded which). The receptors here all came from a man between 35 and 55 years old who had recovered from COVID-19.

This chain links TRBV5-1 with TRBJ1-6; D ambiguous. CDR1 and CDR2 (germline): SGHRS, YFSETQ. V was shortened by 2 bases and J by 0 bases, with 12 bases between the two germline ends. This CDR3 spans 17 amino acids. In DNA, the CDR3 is TGCGCCAGCAGCTTATCGTCCGCGAGCTCCTATAATTCACCCCTCCACTTT. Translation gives CASSLSSASSYNSPLHF.

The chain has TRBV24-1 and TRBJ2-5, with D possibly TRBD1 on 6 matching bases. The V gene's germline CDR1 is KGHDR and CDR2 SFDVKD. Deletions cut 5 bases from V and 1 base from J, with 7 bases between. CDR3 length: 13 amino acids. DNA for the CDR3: TGTGCCACCAGTGGGGACACCCAAGAGACCCAGTACTTC. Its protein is CATSGDTQETQYF.

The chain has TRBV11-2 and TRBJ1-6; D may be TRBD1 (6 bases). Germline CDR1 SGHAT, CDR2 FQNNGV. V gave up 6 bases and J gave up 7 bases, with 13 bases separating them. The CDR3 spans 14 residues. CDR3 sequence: CASSLQGANSPLHF. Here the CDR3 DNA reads TGTGCCAGCAGTTTACAGGGCGCCAATTCACCCCTCCACTTT.

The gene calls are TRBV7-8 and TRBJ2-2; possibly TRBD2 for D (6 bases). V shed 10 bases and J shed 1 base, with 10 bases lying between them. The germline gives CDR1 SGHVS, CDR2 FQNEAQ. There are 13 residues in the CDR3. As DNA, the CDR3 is TGTGCCACCCCAGCGGGGAACACCGGGGAGCTGTTTTTT. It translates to CATPAGNTGELFF.

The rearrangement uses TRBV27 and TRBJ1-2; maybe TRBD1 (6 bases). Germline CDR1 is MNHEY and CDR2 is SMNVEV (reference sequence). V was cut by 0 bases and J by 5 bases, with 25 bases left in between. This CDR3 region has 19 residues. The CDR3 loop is CASSLSTSASTRGRYGYTF. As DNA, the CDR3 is TGTGCCAGCAGTTTATCGACCTCTGCTAGCACCAGGGGTCGTTATGGCTACACCTTC.

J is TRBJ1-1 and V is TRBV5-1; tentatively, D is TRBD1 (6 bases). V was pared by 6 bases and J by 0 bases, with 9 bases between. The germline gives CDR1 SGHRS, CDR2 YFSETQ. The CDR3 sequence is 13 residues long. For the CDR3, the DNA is TGCGCCAGCACCGAGGGGGTGAACACTGAAGCTTTCTTT. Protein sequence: CASTEGVNTEAFF.

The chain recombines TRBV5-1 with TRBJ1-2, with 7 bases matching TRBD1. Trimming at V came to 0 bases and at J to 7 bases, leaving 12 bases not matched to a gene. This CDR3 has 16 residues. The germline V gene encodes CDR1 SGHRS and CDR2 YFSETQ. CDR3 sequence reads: CASSLVHGTDTIGYTF. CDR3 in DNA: TGCGCCAGCAGCTTGGTTCATGGGACAGATACTATTGGCTACACCTTC.

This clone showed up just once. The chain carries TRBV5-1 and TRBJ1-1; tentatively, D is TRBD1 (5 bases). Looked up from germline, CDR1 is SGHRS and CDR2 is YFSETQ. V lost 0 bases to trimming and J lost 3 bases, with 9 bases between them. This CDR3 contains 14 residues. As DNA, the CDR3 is TGCGCCAGCAGCTTGGTGGTAGGGGACACTGAAGCTTTCTTT. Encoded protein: CASSLVVGDTEAFF.

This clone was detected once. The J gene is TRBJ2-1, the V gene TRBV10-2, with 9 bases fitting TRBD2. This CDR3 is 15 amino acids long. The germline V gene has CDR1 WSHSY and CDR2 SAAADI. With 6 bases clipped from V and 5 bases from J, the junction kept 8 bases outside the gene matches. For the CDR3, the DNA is TGCGCCAGCAGAGAGACTAGCGGCCAAAACAATGAGCAGTTCTTC. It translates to CASRETSGQNNEQFF.

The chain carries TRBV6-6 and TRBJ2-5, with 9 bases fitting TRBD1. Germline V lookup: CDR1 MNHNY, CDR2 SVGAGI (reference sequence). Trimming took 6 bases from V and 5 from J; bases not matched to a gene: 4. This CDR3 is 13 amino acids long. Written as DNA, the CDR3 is TGTGCCAGCAGGACAGGGGGAGCGGAGACCCAGTACTTC. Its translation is CASRTGGAETQYF.

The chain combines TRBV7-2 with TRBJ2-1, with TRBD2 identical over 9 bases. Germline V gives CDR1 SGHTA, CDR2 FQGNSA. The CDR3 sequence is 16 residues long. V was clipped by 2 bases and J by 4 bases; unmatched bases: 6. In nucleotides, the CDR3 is TGTGCCAGCAGCTTAAGGGCTAGCGGGACGTACAATGAGCAGTTCTTC. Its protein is CASSLRASGTYNEQFF.

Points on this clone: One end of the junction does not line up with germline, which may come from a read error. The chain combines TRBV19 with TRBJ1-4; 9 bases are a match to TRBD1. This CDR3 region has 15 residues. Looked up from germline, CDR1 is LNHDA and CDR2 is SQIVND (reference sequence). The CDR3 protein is CASSARDRANEKLFF. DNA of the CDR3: TGTGCCAGTAGTGCGAGGGACAGGGCTAACGAAAAACTGTTTTTT. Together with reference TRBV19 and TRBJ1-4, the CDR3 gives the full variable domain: DGGITQSPKYLFRKEGQNVTLSCEQNLNHDAMYWYRQDPGQGLRLIYYSQIVNDFQKGDIAEGYSVSREKKESFPLTVTSAQKNPTAFYLCASSARDRANEKLFFGSGTQLSVL.

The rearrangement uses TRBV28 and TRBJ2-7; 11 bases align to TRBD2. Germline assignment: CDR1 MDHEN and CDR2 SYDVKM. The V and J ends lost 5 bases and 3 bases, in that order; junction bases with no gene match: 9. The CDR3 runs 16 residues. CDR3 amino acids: CASSELGLAGRYEQYF. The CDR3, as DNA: TGTGCCAGCAGTGAACTCGGACTAGCGGGCCGCTACGAGCAGTACTTC.

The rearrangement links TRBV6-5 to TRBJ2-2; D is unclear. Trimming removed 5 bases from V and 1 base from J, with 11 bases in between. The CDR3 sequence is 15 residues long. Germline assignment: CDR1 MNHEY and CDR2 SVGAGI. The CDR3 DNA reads TGTGCCAGCAGTACCTCGCTAGAGAACACCGGGGAGCTGTTTTTT. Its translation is CASSTSLENTGELFF.

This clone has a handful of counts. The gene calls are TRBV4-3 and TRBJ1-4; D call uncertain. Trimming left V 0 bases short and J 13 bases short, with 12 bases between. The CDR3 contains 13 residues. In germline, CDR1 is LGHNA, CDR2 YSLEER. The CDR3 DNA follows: TGCGCCAGCAGCCAAGACACAAAGCGGGTACTGTTTTTT. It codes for CASSQDTKRVLFF.

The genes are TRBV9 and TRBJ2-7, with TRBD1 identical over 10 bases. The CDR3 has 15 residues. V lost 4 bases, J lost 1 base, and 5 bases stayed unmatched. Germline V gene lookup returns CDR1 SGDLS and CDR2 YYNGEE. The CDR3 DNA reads TGTGCCAGCAGCCAGGGGACAGGGGCATCCTACGAGCAGTACTTC. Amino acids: CASSQGTGASYEQYF.

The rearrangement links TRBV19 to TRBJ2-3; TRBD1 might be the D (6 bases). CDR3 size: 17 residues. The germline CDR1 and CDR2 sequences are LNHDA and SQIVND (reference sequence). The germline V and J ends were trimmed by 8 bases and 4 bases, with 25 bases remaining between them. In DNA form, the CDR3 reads TGTGCCAGTTCCGATGGGGGCCGGGGCTCTTTCGCAGATACGCAGTATTTT. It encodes CASSDGGRGSFADTQYF.

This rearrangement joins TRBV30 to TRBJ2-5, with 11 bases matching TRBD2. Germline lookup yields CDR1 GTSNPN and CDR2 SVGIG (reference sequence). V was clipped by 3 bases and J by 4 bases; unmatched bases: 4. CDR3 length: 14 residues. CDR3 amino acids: CAWSLGLAGETQYF. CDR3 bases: TGTGCCTGGAGCCTTGGACTAGCGGGAGAGACCCAGTACTTC.